This TCR beta chain was captured by sequencing in a study of blood T cells in healthy people across ages. About this clonotype itself: Its matching antigen is unknown.

Investigators took about 10 milliliters of peripheral blood from every donor. PBMCs, at least 6 million per sample, were isolated. Study findings and constraints: Naive CD4+ cell counts and diversity both ran higher in long-lived than in aged donors.

The use of a sample-barcoded 5' primer and a J-beta primer mix characterized a second PCR of about 6 to 11 cycles. TCRdb re-called the 5' RACE reads through MiXCR, storing one row per CDR3 protein. The sample contains 600,000 to 1,000,000 distinct CDR3 sequences, roughly 25% of which appear only once. Deletions cut 1 base from V and 6 bases from J, with 9 bases between. CDR1 is SGHDN and CDR2 is FVKESK in the germline V gene. This CDR3 comprises 13 residues. This same sample was also taken into another study, of T cells of mothers and their children. As that study records: In each mother, TCR beta CDR3 reads exceeded 8.5 million; in each child, they numbered some 3 million.

The chain carries TRBV14 and TRBJ2-5, with D possibly TRBD2 on 5 matching bases. Sequenced: blood. This TCR was sampled from a boy younger than 18 in good health. For the CDR3, the DNA is TGTGCCAGCAGCCAAGCGCCGGGGAAGACCCAGTACTTC. It codes for CASSQAPGKTQYF.